These 16 T cell receptor beta chains were all obtained from the same sample, sequenced in a study of blood T cell repertoires in COVID-19. TCRdb keeps only in-frame clones here, not all; method: immunoSEQ multiplex PCR. The sample has about 400,000 clones; 88% are singletons. Sequencing was performed on PBMCs or T cells enriched from blood (not recorded which). The receptors shown here come from a woman in her 40s with acute COVID-19.

V and J are TRBV2 and TRBJ1-6, with TRBD1 identical over 10 bases. The germline V gene has CDR1 SNHLY and CDR2 FYNNEI. The V and J ends lost 10 bases and 10 bases, in that order; junction bases with no gene match: 7. CDR3 size: 13 residues. CDR3 residues: CATTGQGDSPLHF. CDR3 nucleotides: TGTGCCACTACAGGACAGGGGGACTCACCCCTCCACTTT.

V gene TRBV5-1 combines with J gene TRBJ2-1, with 7 bases that match TRBD1. The CDR3 is 15 residues long. J gave up 1 base and V 4 bases, and 5 bases lay outside the gene matches. CDR1 and CDR2 (germline): SGHRS, YFSETQ. CDR3 sequence: CASSTDRDSYNEQFF. CDR3 nucleotides: TGCGCCAGCAGCACCGACAGGGATTCCTACAATGAGCAGTTCTTC.

In its sample, this clone was seen once. J is TRBJ2-1 and V is TRBV9, with TRBD2 as a possible D gene (7 bases). The germline V and J ends were trimmed by 0 bases and 5 bases, with 12 bases remaining between them. The CDR3 is 15 amino acids. CDR1 is SGDLS and CDR2 is YYNGEE in the germline V gene. CDR3 nucleotide sequence: TGTGCCAGCAGCGTAGAGGGGGGGCCAAACAATGAGCAGTTCTTC. It yields the protein CASSVEGGPNNEQFF.

The rearrangement uses TRBV5-1 and TRBJ2-2; 8 bases fit TRBD1. Germline loops: CDR1 SGHRS, CDR2 YFSETQ. This CDR3 comprises 16 residues. V dropped 4 bases and J dropped 0; count of bases not matched to a gene: 5. CDR3 nucleotide sequence: TGCGCCAGCAGCGTGGAGGGACAGGCGAACACCGGGGAGCTGTTTTTT. Amino acids: CASSVEGQANTGELFF.

The chain recombines TRBV2 with TRBJ1-5; TRBD1 aligns across 9 bases. The CDR3 spans 14 residues. The germline CDR1 and CDR2 sequences are SNHLY and FYNNEI. V shed 7 bases, J shed 6 bases, and the junction held 7 bases outside the gene matches. DNA of the CDR3: TGTGCCAGCAACCAGGACAGGGGAGGTCAGCCCCAGCATTTT. This translates into CASNQDRGGQPQHF.

The rearrangement links TRBV7-9 to TRBJ1-1, with D perhaps TRBD1 (6 bases). Germline lookup yields CDR1 SEHNR and CDR2 FQNEAQ (reference sequence). This CDR3 is 14 amino acids long. V was shortened by 5 bases and J by 6 bases, with 16 bases between the two germline ends. The CDR3 sequence: CASSGDRLMSEAFF. CDR3 nucleotide sequence: TGTGCCAGCAGCGGAGACAGGCTAATGTCTGAAGCTTTCTTT.

This sequence joins TRBV5-5 and TRBJ2-7; TRBD1 is a possible D gene (6 bases). The germline V and J ends were trimmed by 4 bases and 3 bases, with 8 bases remaining between them. CDR1 SGHKS and CDR2 YYEKEE come from the germline V gene (reference sequence). The CDR3 is 12 amino acids. CDR3 in DNA: TGTGCCAGCAGCACACAGGGCTACGAGCAGTACTTC. Its translation is CASSTQGYEQYF.

The CDR3, as DNA: TGCGCCAGCAGTGAGTCGGTCGGGGGGCGCGATGAGCAGTTCTTC. This codes for CASSESVGGRDEQFF. The rearrangement joins TRBV10-1 to TRBJ2-1; the D gene is possibly TRBD2 (7 bases). Trimming removed 0 bases from V and 8 bases from J, with 14 bases in between. Germline-derived CDR1 and CDR2 are WNHNN and SYGVQD (reference sequence). The CDR3 totals 15 residues.

The chain couples TRBV21-1 to TRBJ1-6; the table's D call TRBD1 went unverified against the DNA. TRBV21-1 is deemed a pseudogene. This CDR3 has 17 amino acids. CDR3 bases: TGTGCCAGCAGCGCCTCCGGGACAGGCTCGATTGATTCACCCCTCCACTTT. Its protein is CASSASGTGSIDSPLHF.

The rearrangement joins TRBV30 to TRBJ2-5; no clear D gene. V dropped 4 bases and J dropped 2 bases, with 11 bases sitting between them. The length of the CDR3 is 13 residues. Germline V gene lookup returns CDR1 GTSNPN and CDR2 SVGIG (reference sequence). As DNA, the CDR3 is TGTGCCTGGACCGGTTACGGGCAAGAGACCCAGTACTTC. It is translated as CAWTGYGQETQYF. The whole variable domain, filled in from reference TRBV30 and TRBJ2-5, reads SQTIHQWPATLVQPVGSPLSLECTVEGTSNPNLYWYRQAAGRGLQLLFYSVGIGQISSEVPQNLSASRPQDRQFILSSKKLLLSDSGFYLCAWTGYGQETQYFGPGTRLLVL.

The chain recombines TRBV10-3 with TRBJ2-3; TRBD1 is a possible D gene (5 bases). CDR1 and CDR2 from the germline V gene are ENHRY and SYGVKD. The CDR3 runs 14 residues. Between the trimmed V and J ends, which lost 8 bases and 2 bases, there was a span of 14 bases. This CDR3 is CAIGLGVNTDTQYF. The CDR3 bases are TGTGCCATCGGGTTAGGGGTTAACACAGATACGCAGTATTTT.

Turning to this clone: At one end the junction does not follow the germline gene, possibly because of a read error. This chain uses TRBV30 with TRBJ2-3; 7 bases are a match to TRBD2. Germline values: CDR1 GTSNPN, CDR2 SVGIG (reference sequence). The CDR3 runs 15 residues. CDR3 protein: CAWGVPGGWTDTQYF. The CDR3 region has the DNA TGTGCCTGGGGTGTCCCGGGAGGTTGGACAGATACGCAGTATTTT. The full variable domain, completed using reference TRBV30 and TRBJ2-3, is SQTIHQWPATLVQPVGSPLSLECTVEGTSNPNLYWYRQAAGRGLQLLFYSVGIGQISSEVPQNLSASRPQDRQFILSSKKLLLSDSGFYLCAWGVPGGWTDTQYFGPGTRLTVL.

V usage is TRBV11-2 and J usage is TRBJ2-2, with 8 bases lining up with TRBD1. With 1 base clipped from V and 2 bases from J, the junction kept 3 bases outside the gene matches. The CDR3 has 16 residues. The germline gives CDR1 SGHAT, CDR2 FQNNGV. The CDR3 nucleotides read TGTGCCAGCAGCTTAGCTGGGACAGGCAACACCGGGGAGCTGTTTTTT. Residues: CASSLAGTGNTGELFF.

The chain uses TRBV11-2 and TRBJ1-2; no clear D gene. This CDR3 contains 11 residues. Per germline, CDR1 SGHAT and CDR2 FQNNGV. Here the CDR3 DNA reads TGTGCAGGAGGGAGCCTCGGGGACTACACCTTC. This gives the protein CAGGSLGDYTF.

The chain couples TRBV19 to TRBJ2-1; TRBD2 matches at 14 bases. The CDR3 consists of 19 residues. Germline V gene lookup returns CDR1 LNHDA and CDR2 SQIVND (reference sequence). V was clipped by 5 bases and J by 0 bases; unmatched bases: 9. The CDR3 DNA sequence: TGTGCCAGTAGTGGGACTAGCGGGGGCCCTACTAGCTCCTACAATGAGCAGTTCTTC. Its protein product is CASSGTSGGPTSSYNEQFF. The full variable domain, with the rest looked up from reference TRBV19 and TRBJ2-1, is DGGITQSPKYLFRKEGQNVTLSCEQNLNHDAMYWYRQDPGQGLRLIYYSQIVNDFQKGDIAEGYSVSREKKESFPLTVTSAQKNPTAFYLCASSGTSGGPTSSYNEQFFGPGTRLTVL.

This chain's CDR3 is CASSVQGGTDTQYF. CDR3 in DNA: TGTGCCAGCAGTGTTCAGGGCGGCACAGATACGCAGTATTTT. The chain carries TRBV3-1 (or the pseudogene TRBV3-2) and TRBJ2-3; the D gene is possibly TRBD1 (5 bases). V was trimmed by 6 bases and J by 1 base, leaving 11 bases between them. The germline gives CDR1 LGHDT, CDR2 YNNKEL (reference sequence). The CDR3 spans 14 residues.